What follows are 15 T cell receptor beta chains derived from one specimen sequenced in a study of blood T cells in healthy people across ages. A second PCR, run for about 7 to 11 cycles, used a sample-barcoded 5' primer plus a J-beta primer mix. TCRdb itself ran the 5' RACE reads through MiXCR, one entry per CDR3 protein. The sample holds 1,100,000 or so distinct CDR3 sequences, 45% seen once. The sequencing input was blood. These receptors all stem from an older woman in good health.

This clonotype was recorded a few times. The V call is TRBV20-1, the J call TRBJ2-3; 10 bases are shared with TRBD2. With 5 bases clipped from V and 0 bases from J, the junction kept 5 bases outside the gene matches. Germline lookup yields CDR1 DFQATT and CDR2 SNEGSKA (reference sequence). The CDR3 is made up of 15 amino acids. CDR3 coding DNA: TGCAGTGCTGATGGACTAGCGGCTAGCACAGATACGCAGTATTTT. It is translated as CSADGLAASTDTQYF.

The genes are TRBV15 and TRBJ2-3; the D gene is possibly TRBD1 (6 bases). Germline-derived CDR1 and CDR2 are LNHNV and YYDKDF (reference sequence). The CDR3 loop spans 15 amino acids. The V end was cut by 0 bases, the J end by 4 bases, with 11 bases between. The CDR3 nucleotides read TGTGCCACCAGCAGAGATCGAGGGACACCAGATACGCAGTATTTT. As protein: CATSRDRGTPDTQYF.

The J gene is TRBJ1-5, the V gene TRBV6-1; no reliable D call. Germline assignment: CDR1 MNHNS and CDR2 SASEGT. The V and J ends lost 1 base and 0 bases respectively, with 7 bases between them. There are 15 residues in the CDR3. The CDR3 region is CASSEGAGSNQPQHF. For the CDR3, the DNA is TGTGCCAGCAGTGAAGGGGCAGGTAGCAATCAGCCCCAGCATTTT.

This clonotype was seen more than once but under ten times. The chain recombines TRBV5-6 with TRBJ2-5; 8 bases are a match to TRBD1. The CDR3 has 16 amino acids. V shed 4 bases, J shed 7 bases, and the junction held 15 bases outside the gene matches. Germline loops: CDR1 SGHDT, CDR2 YYEEEE. The CDR3 protein is CASSAGQGATLGTQYF. In DNA, the CDR3 is TGTGCCAGCAGCGCCGGACAGGGAGCAACACTGGGGACCCAGTACTTC.

The chain couples TRBV2 to TRBJ2-5, with D maybe TRBD2 (7 bases). Germline assignment: CDR1 SNHLY and CDR2 FYNNEI. The CDR3 length is 14 residues. The V end lost 1 base, the J end lost 4 bases, and 10 bases lay between the germline ends. The CDR3 loop reads CASSEGGGLETQYF. Written as DNA, the CDR3 is TGTGCCAGCAGTGAAGGGGGGGGCTTAGAGACCCAGTACTTC.

This chain links TRBV15 with TRBJ2-4; 7 bases line up with TRBD1. The DNA matches TRBJ2-7 better at its end, which makes the J call doubtful. The CDR3 totals 14 residues. Germline CDR1 and CDR2: LNHNV and YYDKDF (reference sequence). The CDR3 protein is CATSGQTTGAEQYF. DNA for the CDR3: TGTGCCACCAGCGGGCAGACTACAGGGGCCGAGCAGTACTTC.

This clonotype was recorded at least ten times. The J gene is TRBJ2-3, the V gene TRBV13, with 7 bases aligning to TRBD2. Trimming took 2 bases from V and 1 from J; bases not matched to a gene: 6. The length of the CDR3 is 16 residues. Germline-derived CDR1 and CDR2 are PRHDT and FYEKMQ (reference sequence). This chain's CDR3 is CASSLHAGARTDTQYF. The CDR3 DNA is TGTGCCAGCAGCTTACACGCGGGAGCGCGCACAGATACGCAGTATTTT.

For this clonotype: A junction end diverges from the germline sequence, so it may reflect a read error. V gene TRBV4-2 combines with J gene TRBJ2-3; weak D call: TRBD2 (6 bases). The germline CDR1 and CDR2 sequences are LGHNA and YNFKEQ. This CDR3 is built from 16 residues. The CDR3 reads CASSQESGFSTDTLYF. The DNA of the CDR3 is TGTGCCAGCAGCCAAGAGAGCGGGTTTAGCACAGATACGCTGTATTTT.

J is TRBJ2-7 and V is TRBV3-1; D is ambiguous. The CDR3 runs 12 residues. V shed 3 bases and J shed 2 bases, with 5 bases lying between them. Germline V lookup: CDR1 LGHDT, CDR2 YNNKEL (reference sequence). The CDR3 DNA reads as TGTGCCAGCAGCCACCGAACCTACGAGCAGTACTTC. Its protein product is CASSHRTYEQYF.

This chain joins TRBV6-1 and TRBJ2-2, with a possible D match to TRBD2 (5 bases). Deletions cut 0 bases from V and 4 bases from J, with 12 bases between. Germline V gene data show CDR1 as MNHNS and CDR2 as SASEGT. This CDR3 spans 16 amino acids. CDR3 bases: TGTGCCAGCAGTGAAGCGCCGGGGAAGGGCACCGGGGAGCTGTTTTTT. Protein product: CASSEAPGKGTGELFF.

In this sample, this clonotype turned up many times. The V call is TRBV5-1, the J call TRBJ1-1; TRBD1 agrees at 7 bases. V was pared by 4 bases and J by 4 bases, with 10 bases of the junction left unmatched. CDR1 and CDR2 from the germline V gene are SGHRS and YFSETQ. The CDR3 spans 15 residues. DNA of the CDR3: TGCGCCAGCAGCAAAGGGGGCGTAAGTGGCACTGAAGCTTTCTTT. This sequence encodes CASSKGGVSGTEAFF.

The V gene is TRBV28, the J gene TRBJ2-7, with D uncertain. V was clipped by 5 bases and J by 6 bases, with 14 bases between them. CDR3 length equals 13 residues. The germline gives CDR1 MDHEN, CDR2 SYDVKM. The CDR3 DNA reads TGTGCCAGCAGTAAGTCCCGAAAAAGCGAGCAGTACTTC. Translation gives CASSKSRKSEQYF.

The rearrangement joins TRBV7-2 to TRBJ2-7, with 7 positions matching TRBD1. Germline CDR1 is SGHTA and CDR2 is FQGNSA. V was clipped by 2 bases and J by 3 bases; unmatched bases: 13. This CDR3 has 17 amino acids. In DNA form, the CDR3 reads TGTGCCAGCAGCTTAAGTTTACAGGACAGGACCGGCTACGAGCAGTACTTC. This sequence encodes CASSLSLQDRTGYEQYF.

This clonotype was detected a few times. This chain joins TRBV20-1 and TRBJ2-1; possibly TRBD2 for D (6 bases). Looked up from germline, CDR1 is DFQATT and CDR2 is SNEGSKA (reference sequence). With 3 bases removed from V and 7 bases from J, the gap between germline ends came to 13 bases. CDR3 length: 13 amino acids. CDR3: CSASGRRRNEQFF. DNA for the CDR3: TGCAGTGCTAGCGGGAGACGTAGGAATGAGCAGTTCTTC.

A few counts support this clonotype. The gene calls are TRBV4-2 and TRBJ2-2; D unclear. The CDR3 spans 16 residues. Between the trimmed V and J ends, which lost 0 bases and 3 bases, there was a span of 11 bases. Germline V lookup: CDR1 LGHNA, CDR2 YNFKEQ. CDR3 residues: CASSQDGQIYTGELFF. DNA of the CDR3: TGTGCCAGCAGCCAAGATGGGCAAATTTACACCGGGGAGCTGTTTTTT.